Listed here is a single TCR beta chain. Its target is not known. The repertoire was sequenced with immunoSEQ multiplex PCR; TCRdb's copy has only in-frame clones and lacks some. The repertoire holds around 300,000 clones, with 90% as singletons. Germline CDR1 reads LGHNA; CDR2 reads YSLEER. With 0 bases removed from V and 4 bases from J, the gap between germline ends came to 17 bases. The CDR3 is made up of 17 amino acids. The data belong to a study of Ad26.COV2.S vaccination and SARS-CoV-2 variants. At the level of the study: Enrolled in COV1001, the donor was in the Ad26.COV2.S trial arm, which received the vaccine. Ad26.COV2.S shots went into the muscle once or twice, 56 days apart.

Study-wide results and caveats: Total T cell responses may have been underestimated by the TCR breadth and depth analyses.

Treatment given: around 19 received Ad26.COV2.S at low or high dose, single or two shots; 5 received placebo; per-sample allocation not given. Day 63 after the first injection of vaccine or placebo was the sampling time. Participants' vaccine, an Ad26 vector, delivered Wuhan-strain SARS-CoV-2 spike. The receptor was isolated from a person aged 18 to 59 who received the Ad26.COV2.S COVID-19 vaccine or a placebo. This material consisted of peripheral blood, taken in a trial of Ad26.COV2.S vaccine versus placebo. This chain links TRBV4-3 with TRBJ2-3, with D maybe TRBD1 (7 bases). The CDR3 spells CASSQEISGGGPDTQYF. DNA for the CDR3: TGCGCCAGCAGCCAAGAAATTAGCGGAGGGGGCCCAGATACGCAGTATTTT.